This T cell receptor (beta chain) was sequenced during a study of blood T cell repertoires in COVID-19. The wider study: Acute and convalescent COVID-19 specimens originated in the United States, Italy and Spain.

Sequencing was performed with immunoSEQ multiplex PCR; in TCRdb, only in-frame clones are kept and a portion is missing. Here the sample spans around 100,000 clones, around 85% being singletons. V lost 0 bases and J lost 8, with 12 bases in between. The CDR3 consists of 15 residues. Germline V CDR1 and CDR2: SGDLS, YYNGEE. The source is a man aged 45-65 years with acute or convalescent COVID-19. The sample comprised peripheral blood. The chain joins TRBV9 to TRBJ1-6, with a tentative D call TRBD1 (5 bases). CDR3 bases: TGTGCCAGCAGCGTAGGGGGCCCCCGGGATTCACCCCTCCACTTT. Translation gives CASSVGGPRDSPLHF.